This T cell receptor (beta chain) was found in a study of blood T cell repertoires in COVID-19. CDR3 length equals 17 residues. Trimming left V 2 bases short and J 3 bases short, with 17 bases between. Germline assignment: CDR1 SGHVS and CDR2 FQNEAQ. Some clones are missing from TCRdb's copy, which holds only in-frame ones; the method was immunoSEQ multiplex PCR. Of 400,000 to 450,000 clones detected, about 90% appear once; the ten largest clones hold approximately 0.65%. Sequencing was performed on PBMCs or T cells enriched from blood (not recorded which). This chain joins TRBV7-8 and TRBJ2-1; TRBD2 might be the D (7 bases). The TCR was taken from a man aged 18 to 30 who had recovered from COVID-19. CDR3 sequence reads: CASSLRGGGTNYNEQFF. The CDR3 DNA is TGTGCCAGCAGCTTAAGGGGGGGCGGGACTAACTACAATGAGCAGTTCTTC.